A selection of T cell receptor beta chains follows, all from one sample in a study of T cell responses to AZD1222 COVID-19 vaccine. Assay: immunoSEQ multiplex PCR; the TCRdb copy retains only in-frame clones and omits some. Among about 120,000 clones listed, 80% to 90% were seen once. The sequencing used peripheral blood, collected on day 0 of AZD1222 vaccination. These receptors were obtained from an adult in good health. The CDR3 runs from the conserved cysteine through the conserved F or W. The order of the fields is D gene, CDR3 length, clone size, J gene, V gene, CDR3 protein, CDR3 DNA. D genes are given only for firm matches. Size is omitted from some rows. Given values are once, few, many or a class for expanded clones.

>TRBD1|15|NA|TRBJ1-4|TRBV15
CATSRTGSVNEKLFF
TGTGCCACCAGCAGGACAGGGAGTGTGAATGAAAAACTGTTTTTT
>TRBD2|15|once|TRBJ2-1|TRBV28
CASSVGGRVSNEQFF
TGTGCCAGCAGCGTGGGGGGGAGGGTAAGCAATGAGCAGTTCTTC
>NA|15|NA|TRBJ1-4|TRBV7-9
CASVAGLATNEKLFF
TGTGCCTCGGTGGCAGGGCTTGCAACTAATGAAAAACTGTTTTTT
>NA|14|once|TRBJ2-2|TRBV10-3
CATTGTVNTGELFF
TGTGCCACCACCGGGACTGTGAACACCGGGGAGCTGTTTTTT
>NA|12|NA|TRBJ2-3|TRBV12-3/TRBV12-4
CASSRLSDTQYF
TGTGCCAGCAGCCGACTGTCAGATACGCAGTATTTT
>NA|19|NA|TRBJ2-7|TRBV6-2/TRBV6-3
CASSYTTPGQSRITYEQYF
TGTGCCAGCAGTTACACCACTCCCGGACAGTCCCGAATAACCTACGAGCAGTACTTC
>NA|15|few|TRBJ1-5|TRBV4-1
CASSQEWGSNQPQHF
TGCGCCAGCAGCCAAGAATGGGGGAGCAATCAGCCCCAGCATTTT
>NA|14|NA|TRBJ1-5|TRBV5-1
CASSPDPGGQPQHF
TGCGCCAGCAGCCCCGACCCGGGGGGGCAGCCCCAGCATTTT
>NA|15|NA|TRBJ1-5|TRBV2
CASSEDRRRNQPQHF
TGTGCCAGCAGTGAAGACAGGAGACGCAATCAGCCCCAGCATTTT
>TRBD1|18|NA|TRBJ2-2|TRBV10-3
CAISEPKPGTANTGELFF
TGTGCCATCAGTGAACCCAAGCCCGGGACAGCGAACACCGGGGAGCTGTTTTTT
>NA|13|NA|TRBJ2-3|TRBV9
CASSVSDTDTQYF
TGTGCCAGCAGCGTATCTGACACAGATACGCAGTATTTT
>TRBD2|15|NA|TRBJ2-7|TRBV4-1
CASSQPGLAGYEQYF
TGCGCCAGCAGCCAACCGGGACTAGCCGGCTACGAGCAGTACTTC
>NA|14|NA|TRBJ1-1|TRBV5-1
CASSSLGANTEAFF
TGCGCCAGCAGCTCTTTGGGGGCGAACACTGAAGCTTTCTTT
>NA|12|NA|TRBJ2-5|TRBV5-1
CASSLNQETQYF
TGCGCCAGCAGCTTGAACCAAGAGACCCAGTACTTC
>NA|15|once|TRBJ1-2|TRBV7-2
CASSQSAGVGYGYTF
TGTGCCAGCAGCCAGTCAGCAGGGGTCGGCTATGGCTACACCTTC
>NA|15|NA|TRBJ2-3|TRBV9
CASSVVGHGTDTQYF
TGTGCCAGCAGCGTAGTGGGGCACGGGACAGATACGCAGTATTTT
>NA|15|NA|TRBJ2-7|TRBV11-2
CASSPRDWASYEQYF
TGTGCCAGCAGCCCCCGGGACTGGGCCTCCTACGAGCAGTACTTC
>NA|15|NA|TRBJ2-5|TRBV4-2
CASSQKGGHLETQYF
TGTGCCAGCAGCCAGAAGGGGGGTCACCTTGAGACCCAGTACTTC
>NA|14|NA|TRBJ1-2|TRBV11-2
CASSLGLANYGYTF
TGTGCCAGCAGCTTAGGGTTAGCTAACTATGGCTACACCTTC